This entry is about one T cell receptor (beta chain). The V and J ends lost 3 bases and 4 bases respectively, with 15 bases between them. CDR3 length equals 15 residues. Germline values: CDR1 MNHEY, CDR2 SMNVEV (reference sequence). The data stem from a study of blood T cell repertoires in COVID-19. The method was immunoSEQ multiplex PCR; TCRdb's version includes in-frame clones alone and lacks a portion of them. The table shows about 310,000 clones, with approximately 90% occurring only once. The chain carries TRBV27 and TRBJ1-2, with D perhaps TRBD1 (6 bases). The receptor comes from a woman aged 40 to 55 who had recovered from COVID-19. The sample consisted of PBMCs or T cells enriched from blood (not recorded which). This chain's CDR3 is CASSFPDRPLYGYTF. The CDR3 coding sequence is TGTGCCAGCAGTTTTCCCGACAGGCCTCTCTATGGCTACACCTTC.